This T cell receptor (beta chain) was sequenced in a study of blood T cell repertoires in COVID-19. On the study more broadly: Whether acute or convalescent, the COVID-19 samples came from the United States, Italy and Spain. T cells, B-cell-depleted T cells, or PBMCs provided the cDNA or gDNA that served as material.

Authors' processing steps: By means of reference gene primer amplification, nucleated cell counts were estimated. Sequencing used immunoSEQ multiplex PCR; TCRdb keeps in-frame clones, though not all of them. V and J calls and clone size are copied from that table; D and trimming were computed from the DNA. Among some 140,000 clones listed, approximately 86% were seen once. The CDR3 consists of 15 residues. Germline lookup yields CDR1 LNHDA and CDR2 SQIVND (reference sequence). Trimming left V 6 bases short and J 0 bases short, with 14 bases between. Sample: peripheral blood. This TCR was sampled from a man aged 55 to 70 with COVID-19, enrolled during active disease. The V gene is TRBV19, the J gene TRBJ2-5; D uncertain. The DNA for the CDR3 is TGTGCCAGTAGCCCTGGCCGAGCGTACCAAGAGACCCAGTACTTC. Translated: CASSPGRAYQETQYF.